One sample yielded the 6 T cell receptor beta chains listed below, sequenced in a study of Ad26.COV2.S vaccination and SARS-CoV-2 variants. Sample treatment: roughly 19 received Ad26.COV2.S at low or high dose, single or two shots; 5 received placebo; per-sample allocation not given. Vaccine and placebo recipients were sampled on day 63 after the first injection. Method: immunoSEQ multiplex PCR; TCRdb's copy keeps in-frame clones and lacks some. This sample has about half a million clones; 89% occur once, and the top ten carry more than 1.5%. The source was peripheral blood, collected in a trial of Ad26.COV2.S vaccine versus placebo. These receptors were obtained from a person aged 18-65 years who received the Ad26.COV2.S COVID-19 vaccine or a placebo.

This CDR3 reads CASSERFMTPLHYGYTF. Here the CDR3 DNA reads TGTGCCAGCAGTGAACGATTTATGACACCACTCCACTATGGCTACACCTTC. The gene calls are TRBV2 and TRBJ1-2; D is unclear. Between the trimmed V and J ends, which lost 2 bases and 3 bases, there was a span of 19 bases. Germline CDR1 and CDR2: SNHLY and FYNNEI. The CDR3 is 17 amino acids.

V is TRBV20-1 and J is TRBJ1-5; D remains ambiguous. The CDR3 is 11 amino acids. Germline V gives CDR1 DFQATT, CDR2 SNEGSKA (reference sequence). The V and J ends lost 4 bases and 11 bases respectively, with 12 bases between them. Written as DNA, the CDR3 is TGCAGTGCTACGGTGGGTAGGACCCAGCATTTT. As protein: CSATVGRTQHF.

This clone was recorded once. The CDR3 reads CASSLTTAWGANVLTF. CDR3 in DNA: TGTGCCAGCTCACTAACGACAGCCTGGGGGGCCAACGTCCTGACTTTC. The chain recombines TRBV18 with TRBJ2-6; a weak D match, TRBD1 (5 bases). Trimming stripped 4 bases from V and 4 bases from J, with 14 bases between. CDR1 and CDR2 (germline): KGHSH, LQKENI. CDR3 size: 16 residues.

V gene TRBV7-6 combines with J gene TRBJ1-3; D not certain. The V and J ends lost 4 bases and 0 bases respectively, with 10 bases between them. Germline values: CDR1 SGHVS, CDR2 FNYEAQ. This CDR3 region has 15 residues. CDR3 nucleotides: TGTGCCAGCAGCTCGAAGACCAGCTCTGGAAACACCATATATTTT. Translated, it gives CASSSKTSSGNTIYF.

V usage is TRBV24-1 and J usage is TRBJ2-7; no firm D call. Germline V gene sequence: CDR1 KGHDR, CDR2 SFDVKD. V shed 1 base and J shed 3 bases, with 3 bases lying between them. The CDR3 totals 12 residues. CDR3 residues: CATSDFGYEQYF. Here the CDR3 DNA reads TGTGCCACCAGTGATTTTGGCTACGAGCAGTACTTC.

The V call is TRBV2, the J call TRBJ1-1; 10 positions agree with TRBD1. With 2 bases clipped from V and 2 bases from J, the junction kept 5 bases outside the gene matches. Germline V gene data show CDR1 as SNHLY and CDR2 as FYNNEI. The CDR3 contains 16 residues. CDR3 loop: CASSEQRTGGNTEAFF. CDR3 bases: TGTGCCAGCAGTGAACAACGGACAGGGGGAAACACTGAAGCTTTCTTT.